The 10 T cell receptor beta chains in this list originate from one sample, sequenced in a study of OX40 agonist ivuxolimab in advanced cancers. The table came from immunoSEQ multiplex PCR; TCRdb's copy has only in-frame clones and leaves some out. The profile covers roughly 71,000 clones, with about 88% appearing a single time and 1% taken by the ten largest. The sample in question was CD4+ or CD8+ T cells sorted from blood, obtained in a trial of the OX40 agonist ivuxolimab. The source of these receptors is an adult with an advanced solid tumor such as melanoma, head and neck, liver or kidney cancer.

This chain joins TRBV2 and TRBJ1-5; 8 bases line up with TRBD1. CDR1 and CDR2 (germline): SNHLY, FYNNEI. CDR3 size: 15 residues. V dropped 8 bases and J dropped 0; count of bases not matched to a gene: 6. In DNA form, the CDR3 reads TGTGCCAGCGCAAGACAGGGGTATAGCAATCAGCCCCAGCATTTT. Protein sequence: CASARQGYSNQPQHF.

The chain has TRBV28 and TRBJ2-7; TRBD2 matches at 9 bases. Looked up from germline, CDR1 is MDHEN and CDR2 is SYDVKM. The CDR3 covers 14 residues. With 8 bases clipped from V and 12 bases from J, the junction kept 17 bases outside the gene matches. The CDR3 region has the DNA TGTGCCAGCGACACTGGGCGGGAGGGCCTCAGACCGTACTTC. It codes for CASDTGREGLRPYF.

This chain links TRBV29-1 with TRBJ1-3; D possibly corresponds to TRBD1 (5 bases). Per germline, CDR1 SQVTM and CDR2 ANQGSEA. The length of the CDR3 is 13 residues. V gave up 6 bases and J gave up 2 bases, with 11 bases separating them. The CDR3 bases are TGCAGCGTGGGGACCGAGGCTGGAAACACCATATATTTT. Translating gives CSVGTEAGNTIYF.

This chain joins TRBV6-5 and TRBJ1-1, with D unclear. The length of the CDR3 is 14 residues. Trimming took 4 bases from V and 0 from J, leaving 9 bases between them. In germline, CDR1 is MNHEY, CDR2 SVGAGI. CDR3 in DNA: TGTGCCAGCAGTTCCGCGTACATGAACACTGAAGCTTTCTTT. Its translation: CASSSAYMNTEAFF.

This clone was observed once. J is TRBJ2-1 and V is TRBV7-8; 9 bases match TRBD1. Germline V gene sequence: CDR1 SGHVS, CDR2 FQNEAQ. The CDR3 length is 17 residues. V lost 1 base and J lost 6; bases outside the gene matches: 10. CDR3 bases: TGTGCCAGCAGCTTAGTAGATTTAGGACAGGGGATCAATGAGCAGTTCTTC. It codes for CASSLVDLGQGINEQFF.

V usage is TRBV11-3 and J usage is TRBJ2-2; TRBD1 matches at 8 bases. There are 15 residues in the CDR3. V lost 5 bases, J lost 1 base, and 3 bases stayed unmatched. In germline, CDR1 is SGHNT, CDR2 YENEEA. CDR3 sequence: CASSVGQENTGELFF. The CDR3 nucleotides are TGTGCCAGCAGCGTGGGACAGGAGAACACCGGGGAGCTGTTTTTT.

The chain is built from TRBV5-1 and TRBJ2-5; 10 nucleotides align to TRBD2. The V segment lost 4 bases and the J segment 7 bases; nucleotides outside the gene matches: 7. The germline V gene encodes CDR1 SGHRS and CDR2 YFSETQ. This CDR3 has 14 residues. Here the CDR3 DNA reads TGCGCCAGCAGCGATCTAGCGGGAGATGGGACCCAGTACTTC. This gives the protein CASSDLAGDGTQYF.

The chain is built from TRBV7-3 and TRBJ2-1; the D is unclear. The CDR3 consists of 12 residues. V was cut by 5 bases and J by 5 bases, with 7 bases left in between. Per the germline V gene, CDR1 is SGHTA and CDR2 is FQGTGA. Here the CDR3 DNA reads TGTGCCAGCAGCGCGTCCCACAATGAGCAGTTCTTC. Its protein is CASSASHNEQFF.

This chain joins TRBV23-1 and TRBJ2-5; 8 nucleotides agree with TRBD1. TRBV23-1 belongs to the ORF category, with a function that is uncertain. This CDR3 is 17 amino acids long. V shed 4 bases, J shed 3 bases, and the junction held 13 bases outside the gene matches. The CDR3 is CASSRLDRGPREETQYF. The DNA of the CDR3 is TGCGCCAGCAGTCGTCTCGACAGGGGCCCGAGGGAAGAGACCCAGTACTTC.

The chain's CDR3 is CASRAGEITDTQYF. CDR3 coding DNA: TGTGCCAGCAGAGCGGGAGAAATTACAGATACGCAGTATTTT. The V call is TRBV11-3, the J call TRBJ2-3; 8 nucleotides match TRBD2. J was trimmed by 3 bases and V by 6 bases; bases with no gene match: 5. The CDR3 sequence is 14 residues long. Germline V CDR1 and CDR2: SGHNT, YENEEA. The full variable domain, with the rest looked up from reference TRBV11-3 and TRBJ2-3, is EAGVVQSPRYKIIEKKQPVAFWCNPISGHNTLYWYLQNLGQGPELLIRYENEEAVDDSQLPKDRFSAERLKGVDSTLKIQPAELGDSAVYLCASRAGEITDTQYFGPGTRLTVL.